The clone carrying this TCR beta chain was observed a handful of times. Antigen specificity is unknown. This entry comes from a study of OX40 agonist ivuxolimab in advanced cancers. About the study: Six ivuxolimab dose levels, 0.01 to 10 mg/kg, were given intravenously every 2 weeks.

The study's findings and limits: The mean number of expanded clones was higher in CD8+ T cells than in CD4+.

Germline lookup yields CDR1 SGHRS and CDR2 YFSETQ. The CDR3 runs 11 residues. Losses at the gene ends were 5 bases for V and 9 bases for J; bases not matched to a gene: 5. TCRdb's table, derived via immunoSEQ multiplex PCR, lists solely in-frame clones and lacks some. The sample has 75,000 to 100,000 clones, 91% seen once; the top ten hold approximately 0.32%. The chain uses TRBV5-1 and TRBJ2-7, with 7 bases aligning to TRBD2. Sample: CD4+ or CD8+ T cells sorted from blood, taken in a trial of the OX40 agonist ivuxolimab. This TCR came from an adult with an advanced solid tumor such as melanoma, head and neck, liver or kidney cancer. The CDR3: CASRGGNVQYF. CDR3 DNA: TGCGCCAGCAGGGGGGGGAACGTGCAGTACTTC. Full variable domain (rest looked up from reference TRBV5-1 and TRBJ2-7): KAGVTQTPRYLIKTRGQQVTLSCSPISGHRSVSWYQQTPGQGLQFLFEYFSETQRNKGNFPGRFSGRQFSNSRSEMNVSTLELGDSALYLCASRGGNVQYFGPGTRLTVT.